This TCR beta chain originates from a study of T cells in Graves' hyperthyroidism and ophthalmopathy. When ophthalmopathy did not progress within 18 months, Graves' hyperthyroidism was considered stable. This sample holds PBMCs from around 9.9 ml fresh peripheral blood. For this clonotype: Its target is unknown. With a much larger clone just one base away, this may be a read error.

Whole-study findings and limits: Most thyroid clonotypes that were expanded above 0.001 also turned up in blood.

Amplification targeted TCR beta CDR3 regions from RNA transcripts. First-round RT-PCR with HTBI primers amplified the TCR CDR3 region. MiXCR, applied by TCRdb to the multiplex PCR reads, yields one record per CDR3 protein. Among 85,000 to 110,000 distinct CDR3 sequences listed, 47% were seen once. The receptor's source is a man aged 35 to 55 with Graves' hyperthyroidism. Sequencing used blood.

DNA for the CDR3: TGTGCCAGCAGCCCCGGACTAGTGGGAGCCCGGGGGACCTACGAGCAGTACTTC. Translation: CASSPGLVGARGTYEQYF. The V call is TRBV13, the J call TRBJ2-7, with TRBD2 identical over 7 bases. The CDR3 length is 18 residues. CDR1 and CDR2 (germline): PRHDT, FYEKMQ (reference sequence). The V and J ends lost 5 bases and 2 bases, in that order; junction bases with no gene match: 18.